What follows describes a single TCR beta chain. Its antigen is unknown. The data originate from a study of OX40 agonist ivuxolimab in advanced cancers. Turning to the study itself: Ivuxolimab, which patients received intravenously every 2 weeks, was dosed at 0.01 to 10 mg/kg.

The V gene's germline CDR1 is MRHNA and CDR2 SNTAGT. CDR3 size: 16 residues. Trimming took 4 bases from V and 5 from J; bases not matched to a gene: 10. Study outcomes and limitations: Certain nonresponders likewise exhibited a low normalized T-cell clonal expansion. Expanded clones tended on average to be more numerous among CD8+ T cells than CD4+.

The table came from immunoSEQ multiplex PCR; TCRdb's copy has only in-frame clones and leaves some out. The table shows roughly 20,000 clones, with roughly 85% occurring only once. The chain joins TRBV6-4 to TRBJ2-3; 9 nucleotides match TRBD1. This receptor was obtained from an adult with an advanced solid tumor such as melanoma, head and neck, liver or kidney cancer. The sequenced sample was CD4+ or CD8+ T cells sorted from blood, obtained in a trial of the OX40 agonist ivuxolimab. CDR3 coding DNA: TGTGCCAGCAGTGCCGGAGTGGGACAGGGTGGAGATACGCAGTATTTT. Translation: CASSAGVGQGGDTQYF.